The rows below give T cell receptor beta chains drawn from one sample of a study of cytotoxic CD8 clonotypes in ibrutinib-treated CLL. Assay: immunoSEQ multiplex PCR; the TCRdb copy retains only in-frame clones and omits some. The sample lists some 200,000 clones; roughly 73% were seen once. The specimen was PBMCs, collected after 12 months of ibrutinib treatment. Receptor source: a human donor with chronic lymphocytic leukemia. Each CDR3 is given with its conserved first and last residue.

V	J	CDR3
TRBV18	TRBJ1-1	CASSRLPQDEAFF
TRBV19	TRBJ2-7	CASSLTGSSYEQYF
TRBV19	TRBJ2-6	CASSKGILPSGANVLTF
TRBV5-1	TRBJ1-1	CASSRQGGETEAFF
TRBV27	TRBJ1-1	CASSWGGADTEAFF
TRBV27	TRBJ2-3	CASSLGQGHTQYF
TRBV29-1	TRBJ1-2	CSVKGQTYGYTF
TRBV9	TRBJ2-1	CASSPRQGYNEQFF
TRBV28	TRBJ2-3	CASSLSTDTQYF
TRBV5-5	TRBJ2-7	CASSLTSDSWAYEQYF
TRBV7-9	TRBJ1-5	CASSPTGGRQPQHF
TRBV5-1	TRBJ2-7	CASSPGTGLYEQYF
TRBV5-1	TRBJ1-5	CASSLVAGGVQPQHF
TRBV10-2	TRBJ2-3	CASRRNSLQRASTDTQYF
TRBV7-9	TRBJ1-2	CASSSPGGPMVSITF
TRBV6-1	TRBJ1-3	CASSEAGTGSGNTIYF
TRBV2	TRBJ1-6	CASSVASYNSPLHF
TRBV18	TRBJ1-2	CASSPGQGDGYTF
TRBV7-9	TRBJ1-1	CASGRQGGLTEAFF
TRBV5-4	TRBJ1-1	CASSSDQGGTEAFF
TRBV5-1	TRBJ2-7	CASSSGQGNIYEQYF
TRBV6-6	TRBJ2-5	CASKGSGGRPQETQYF
TRBV7-2	TRBJ2-3	CASSPRAGVADTQYF
TRBV5-8	TRBJ2-1	CASSPGTSGGAPYNEQFF
TRBV18	TRBJ2-4	CASSPPEGGQNIQYF
TRBV28	TRBJ2-5	CASSFGGQGETQYF
TRBV5-4	TRBJ2-7	CASSPRPSDHYEQYF
TRBV5-4	TRBJ2-6	CASSRSSGANVLTF
TRBV5-1	TRBJ1-5	CASSLDGGGNQPQHF
TRBV28	TRBJ2-6	CASSLGLSGANVLTF
TRBV27	TRBJ1-2	CASSFSASNYGYTF
TRBV5-1	TRBJ2-1	CASSEQGPYNEQFF
TRBV10-3	TRBJ2-1	CAISESREMEQFF
TRBV6-4	TRBJ2-1	CASSVGPFGYNEQFF
TRBV6-5	TRBJ2-1	CASSYSGTSNEQFF
TRBV6-1	TRBJ2-3	CASSAPISGAQYF
TRBV11-2	TRBJ2-7	CASSSTSGRRNEQYF
TRBV10-2	TRBJ1-6	CASSEFTGLSGSPLHF
TRBV4-2	TRBJ2-1	CASSQELSLGPANNEQFF
TRBV19	TRBJ1-6	CASTPATLHF
TRBV5-1	TRBJ2-2	CASSLDPGNTGELFF
TRBV5-1	TRBJ1-1	CASSLNANTEAFF
TRBV27	TRBJ1-2	CASSLFHTSDPGGYTF
TRBV7-3	TRBJ1-1	CASSLGERGEAFF
TRBV5-1	TRBJ2-3	CASSLAERATDTQYF
TRBV4-2	TRBJ2-2	CASSQLVTSGSYTGELFF
TRBV6-4	TRBJ1-1	CASSELGTGGGAFF
TRBV15	TRBJ2-1	CATSPARGDYNEQFF
TRBV28	TRBJ2-3	CASSSRIAGVTGTDTQYF
TRBV7-7	TRBJ2-5	CASSTGLPGGETQYF
TRBV19	TRBJ2-7	CASSIARRGYEQYF
TRBV7-9	TRBJ2-7	CASSLETSPYEQYF
TRBV11-2	TRBJ1-2	CASSLNRGPTNYGYTF
TRBV14	TRBJ2-3	CASSHTTSGRPSTDTQYF
TRBV30	TRBJ1-5	CAWSRQGPEPQHF